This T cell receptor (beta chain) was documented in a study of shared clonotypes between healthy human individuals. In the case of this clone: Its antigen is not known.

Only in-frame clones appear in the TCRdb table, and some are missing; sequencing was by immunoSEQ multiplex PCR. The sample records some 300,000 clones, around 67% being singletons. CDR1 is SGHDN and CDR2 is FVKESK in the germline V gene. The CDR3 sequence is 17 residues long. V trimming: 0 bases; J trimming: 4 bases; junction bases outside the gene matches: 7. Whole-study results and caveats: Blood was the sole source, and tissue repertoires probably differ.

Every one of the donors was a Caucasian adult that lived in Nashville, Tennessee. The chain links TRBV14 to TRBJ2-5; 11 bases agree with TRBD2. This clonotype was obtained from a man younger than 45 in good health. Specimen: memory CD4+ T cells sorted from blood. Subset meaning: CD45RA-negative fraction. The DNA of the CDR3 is TGTGCCAGCAGCCAAGAATTACTAGCGGGGGCCATAGAGACCCAGTACTTC. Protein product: CASSQELLAGAIETQYF.